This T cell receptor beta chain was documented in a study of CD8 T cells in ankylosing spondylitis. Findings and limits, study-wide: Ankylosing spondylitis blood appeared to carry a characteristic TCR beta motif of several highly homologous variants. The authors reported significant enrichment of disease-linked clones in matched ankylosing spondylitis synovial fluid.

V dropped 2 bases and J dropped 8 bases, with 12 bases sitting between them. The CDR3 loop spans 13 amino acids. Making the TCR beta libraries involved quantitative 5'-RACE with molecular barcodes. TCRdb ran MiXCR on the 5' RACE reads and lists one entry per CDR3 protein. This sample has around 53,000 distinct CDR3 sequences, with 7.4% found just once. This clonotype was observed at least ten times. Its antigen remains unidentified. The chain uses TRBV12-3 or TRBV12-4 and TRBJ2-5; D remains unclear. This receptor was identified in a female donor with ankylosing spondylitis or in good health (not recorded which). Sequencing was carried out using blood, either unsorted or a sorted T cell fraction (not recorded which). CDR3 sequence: CASSLKGDSTQYF. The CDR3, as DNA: TGTGCCAGCAGTTTAAAGGGCGACTCAACCCAGTACTTC.